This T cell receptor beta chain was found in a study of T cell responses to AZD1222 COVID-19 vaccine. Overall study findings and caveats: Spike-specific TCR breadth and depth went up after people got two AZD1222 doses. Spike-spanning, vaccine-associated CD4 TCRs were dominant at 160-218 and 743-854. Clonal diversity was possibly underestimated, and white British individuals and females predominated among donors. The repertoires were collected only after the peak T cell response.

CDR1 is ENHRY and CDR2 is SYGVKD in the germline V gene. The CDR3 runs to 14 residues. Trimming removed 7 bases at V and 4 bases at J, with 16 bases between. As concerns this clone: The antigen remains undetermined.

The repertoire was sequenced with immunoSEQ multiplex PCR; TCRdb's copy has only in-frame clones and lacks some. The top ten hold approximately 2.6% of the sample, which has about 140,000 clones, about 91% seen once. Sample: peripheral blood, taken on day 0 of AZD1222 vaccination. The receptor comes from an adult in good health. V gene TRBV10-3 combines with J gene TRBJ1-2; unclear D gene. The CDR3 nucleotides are TGTGCCATCAAGGCTCGAGAGTCCCTCTATGGCTACACCTTC. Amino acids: CAIKARESLYGYTF.